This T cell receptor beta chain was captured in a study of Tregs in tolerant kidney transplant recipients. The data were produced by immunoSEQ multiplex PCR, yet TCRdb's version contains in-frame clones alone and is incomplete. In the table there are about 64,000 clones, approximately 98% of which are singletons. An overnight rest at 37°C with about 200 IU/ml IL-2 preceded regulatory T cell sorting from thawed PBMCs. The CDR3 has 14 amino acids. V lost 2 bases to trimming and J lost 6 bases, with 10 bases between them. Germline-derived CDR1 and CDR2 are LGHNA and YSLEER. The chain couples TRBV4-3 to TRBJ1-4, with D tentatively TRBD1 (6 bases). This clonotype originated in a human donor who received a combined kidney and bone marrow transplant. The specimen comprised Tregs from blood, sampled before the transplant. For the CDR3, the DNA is TGCGCCAGCAGCCAATCACAGGGCTATGAAAAACTGTTTTTT. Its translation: CASSQSQGYEKLFF.